The 15 T cell receptor beta chains given below trace back to one sample, sequenced in a study of blood T cell repertoires in COVID-19. Using immunoSEQ multiplex PCR, the repertoire was profiled, and TCRdb retains in-frame clones only, with some absent. The data show 210,000 or so clones, with more than 80% seen just once and roughly 10% held by the top ten. The sequencing input was peripheral blood. These TCRs come from an elderly woman with acute or convalescent COVID-19.

The chain employs TRBV9 and TRBJ2-1, with 7 bases lining up with TRBD2. In germline, CDR1 is SGDLS, CDR2 YYNGEE. This CDR3 is 15 amino acids long. The junction had 8 bases not matched to a gene; V was cut back by 0 bases and J by 8 bases. The CDR3 coding sequence is TGTGCCAGCAGCGTAGTCAGCGGGGAGTTGTATGAGCAGTTCTTC. Residues: CASSVVSGELYEQFF.

Details on this clone: Additional DNA sequences in this sample encode the identical CDR3. J is TRBJ2-1 and V is TRBV30, with D maybe TRBD2 (5 bases). V was cut by 0 bases and J by 0 bases, with 9 bases left in between. Looked up from germline, CDR1 is GTSNPN and CDR2 is SVGIG (reference sequence). The CDR3 has 15 amino acids. CDR3 bases: TGTGCCTGGAGTGTGGGGAGCGGCTCCTACAATGAGCAGTTCTTC. Translated, it gives CAWSVGSGSYNEQFF.

The chain employs TRBV4-1 and TRBJ1-1, with D hard to call. Germline lookup yields CDR1 MGHRA and CDR2 YSYEKL. Trimming took off 1 base at V and 4 bases at J, with 10 bases between the two ends. This CDR3 is built from 14 residues. The CDR3 here is CASSQVRESTEAFF. As DNA, the CDR3 is TGCGCCAGCAGCCAAGTTCGGGAGAGCACTGAAGCTTTCTTT.

The chain recombines TRBV6-2 or TRBV6-3 with TRBJ1-1; 8 nucleotides agree with TRBD1. V lost 4 bases to trimming and J lost 3 bases; unmatched junction nucleotides: 4. Germline V gene sequence: CDR1 MNHEY, CDR2 SVGEGT. The CDR3 is made up of 14 amino acids. DNA of the CDR3: TGTGCCAGCAGTTGGGGACAGGCACACACTGAAGCTTTCTTT. Its translation is CASSWGQAHTEAFF.

Of note for this clone: This specimen includes other DNA sequences encoding the same CDR3. This chain links TRBV2 with TRBJ1-2, with 11 bases matching TRBD1. The CDR3 length is 14 residues. V trimming: 6 bases; J trimming: 4 bases; junction bases outside the gene matches: 4. Germline loops: CDR1 SNHLY, CDR2 FYNNEI. The CDR3 spells CASSGQGAGYGYTF. The CDR3 DNA reads as TGTGCCAGCAGCGGACAGGGGGCGGGCTATGGCTACACCTTC.

The chain combines TRBV6-1 with TRBJ1-4; TRBD1 might be the D (6 bases). Germline V lookup: CDR1 MNHNS, CDR2 SASEGT. V was clipped by 2 bases and J by 6 bases, with 19 bases between them. This CDR3 region has 17 residues. CDR3 in amino acids: CASSESGGAGYDEKLFF. The CDR3 DNA reads as TGTGCCAGCAGTGAAAGTGGGGGGGCAGGGTACGATGAAAAACTGTTTTTT.

This chain connects TRBV30 to TRBJ1-1, with TRBD1 as a possible D gene (6 bases). V lost 7 bases, J lost 5 bases, and 14 bases lay in between. Looked up from germline, CDR1 is GTSNPN and CDR2 is SVGIG (reference sequence). The CDR3 is made up of 12 amino acids. The CDR3 here is CASKGVGTEAFF. CDR3 nucleotides: TGTGCCTCCAAGGGGGTTGGGACTGAAGCTTTCTTT. Drawing the rest from reference TRBV30 and TRBJ1-1, the complete variable domain is SQTIHQWPATLVQPVGSPLSLECTVEGTSNPNLYWYRQAAGRGLQLLFYSVGIGQISSEVPQNLSASRPQDRQFILSSKKLLLSDSGFYLCASKGVGTEAFFGQGTRLTVV.

The rearrangement uses TRBV4-2 and TRBJ2-4; 7 bases match TRBD2. Unmatched junction bases numbered 11, after V lost 2 bases and J lost 7 bases. Germline lookup yields CDR1 LGHNA and CDR2 YNFKEQ. The CDR3 contains 16 residues. The CDR3, as DNA: TGTGCCAGCAGCCAACTGTTAGGCCTGGGAGGGAACATTCAGTACTTC. Its translation: CASSQLLGLGGNIQYF.

The CDR3, as DNA: TGTGCCACCAGTGAAGCGGGGGAAATATACGAGCAGTACTTC. The encoded protein is CATSEAGEIYEQYF. The chain uses TRBV24-1 and TRBJ2-7, with 8 bases fitting TRBD2. V lost 4 bases and J lost 4; bases outside the gene matches: 5. This CDR3 is 14 amino acids long. Per the germline V gene, CDR1 is KGHDR and CDR2 is SFDVKD.

The CDR3: CASSLSDRGRYEQYF. DNA for the CDR3: TGTGCCAGCAGTTTATCGGACAGGGGGAGGTACGAGCAGTACTTC. J is TRBJ2-7 and V is TRBV27; 10 bases are shared with TRBD1. This CDR3 is 15 amino acids long. V gave up 0 bases and J gave up 4 bases; unmatched junction bases: 3. Germline lookup yields CDR1 MNHEY and CDR2 SMNVEV (reference sequence).

CDR3 coding DNA: TGTGCCAGCAGAACTCTCCGGAATTCACCCCTCCACTTT. Translated, it gives CASRTLRNSPLHF. The chain recombines TRBV6-5 with TRBJ1-6; D uncertain. V was cut by 6 bases and J by 7 bases, with 10 bases left in between. This CDR3 comprises 13 residues. Germline loops: CDR1 MNHEY, CDR2 SVGAGI.

The chain is built from TRBV7-9 and TRBJ1-1; D is ambiguous. Trimming took off 1 base at V and 11 bases at J, with 11 bases between the two ends. There are 12 residues in the CDR3. Germline assignment: CDR1 SEHNR and CDR2 FQNEAQ (reference sequence). CDR3 nucleotides: TGTGCCAGCAGCTTAGATCTCGGTTCGGCTTTCTTT. This gives the protein CASSLDLGSAFF. The full variable domain, completed using reference TRBV7-9 and TRBJ1-1, is DTGVSQNPRHKITKRGQNVTFRCDPISEHNRLYWYRQTLGQGPEFLTYFQNEAQLEKSRLLSDRFSAERPKGSFSTLEIQRTEQGDSAMYLCASSLDLGSAFFGQGTRLTVV.

V gene TRBV10-3 combines with J gene TRBJ1-6, with 9 bases fitting TRBD1. This CDR3 is built from 16 residues. Unmatched junction bases numbered 8, after V lost 2 bases and J lost 9 bases. Germline lookup yields CDR1 ENHRY and CDR2 SYGVKD. CDR3 coding DNA: TGTGCCATCAGTGAGGACAGGGGGAGGGTTAGTTCACCCCTCCACTTT. Translated, it gives CAISEDRGRVSSPLHF.

This rearrangement joins TRBV5-1 to TRBJ1-1, with 8 nucleotides matching TRBD1. The CDR3 has 15 amino acids. Germline-derived CDR1 and CDR2 are SGHRS and YFSETQ. V shed 0 bases, J shed 3 bases, and the junction held 4 bases outside the gene matches. Written as DNA, the CDR3 is TGCGCCAGCAGCTTGGGGACAGGGCTTGACACTGAAGCTTTCTTT. Protein sequence: CASSLGTGLDTEAFF.

The CDR3 DNA sequence: TGTGCCAGCAGTCGACAGGGGGCCTACTACGAGCAGTACTTC. Residues: CASSRQGAYYEQYF. The rearrangement uses TRBV6-5 and TRBJ2-7; 10 positions match TRBD1. Germline loops: CDR1 MNHEY, CDR2 SVGAGI. This CDR3 spans 14 amino acids. V dropped 5 bases and J dropped 3; count of bases not matched to a gene: 4.